This T cell receptor (beta chain) came from a study of blood T cell repertoires in COVID-19. Participant-given clinical history determined each cohort assignment. As processed by the authors: Quantification of nucleated cells was approximated via reference gene primer amplification. Some clones are missing from TCRdb's copy, which holds only in-frame ones; the method was immunoSEQ multiplex PCR. D and trimming were read from the DNA, whereas the V and J calls and clone size are those reported in that table. Of 210,000 or so clones in the sample, more than 70% were seen once. Trimming took 1 base from V and 8 from J, leaving 13 bases between them. The CDR3 is 15 amino acids. Germline CDR1 is SGHRS and CDR2 is YFSETQ.

The sequencing input was PBMCs or T cells enriched from blood (not recorded which). This TCR derives from a man aged 25 to 40 with acute COVID-19. V and J are TRBV5-1 and TRBJ1-6; D gene unclear. The CDR3 reads CASSLSKNRDSPLHF. CDR3 in DNA: TGCGCCAGCAGCTTGTCCAAAAATCGGGATTCACCCCTCCACTTT.